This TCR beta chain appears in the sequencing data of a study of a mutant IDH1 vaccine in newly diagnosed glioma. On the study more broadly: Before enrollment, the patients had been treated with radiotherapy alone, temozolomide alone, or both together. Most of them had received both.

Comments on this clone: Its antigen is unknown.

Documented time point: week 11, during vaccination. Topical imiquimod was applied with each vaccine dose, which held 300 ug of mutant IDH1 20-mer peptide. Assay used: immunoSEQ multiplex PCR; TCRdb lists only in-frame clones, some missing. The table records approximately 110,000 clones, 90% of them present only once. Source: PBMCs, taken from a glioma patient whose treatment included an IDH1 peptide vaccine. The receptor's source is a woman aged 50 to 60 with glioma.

The CDR3 loop reads CASSHGLYEQYF. In nucleotides, the CDR3 is TGTGCCAGCAGTCACGGGTTATACGAGCAGTACTTC. V usage is TRBV14 and J usage is TRBJ2-7; no firm D call. V was pared by 6 bases and J by 4 bases, with 10 bases between. This CDR3 spans 12 amino acids. Germline V lookup: CDR1 SGHDN, CDR2 FVKESK.